The 2 T cell receptor beta chains in this list originate from one sample, sequenced in a study of T cell responses to AZD1222 COVID-19 vaccine. Data came from immunoSEQ multiplex PCR; TCRdb stores just in-frame clones and leaves some out. The sample shows about 150,000 clones, 89% of them seen only once. Sequencing used peripheral blood, obtained on day 0 of AZD1222 vaccination. These receptors were obtained from an adult in good health.

The V call is TRBV28, the J call TRBJ1-4; 8 positions match TRBD1. Germline V gene data show CDR1 as MDHEN and CDR2 as SYDVKM. The V and J ends lost 4 bases and 7 bases, in that order; junction bases with no gene match: 8. This CDR3 contains 15 residues. As DNA, the CDR3 is TGTGCCAGCAGTTCCACAGGGGGTCAGGGTGAAAAACTGTTTTTT. Protein: CASSSTGGQGEKLFF.

Notes on this clone: In the same sample, other DNA sequences code for this CDR3. The chain couples TRBV9 to TRBJ2-2, with a possible D match to TRBD1 (5 bases). The CDR3 is 17 amino acids. CDR1 is SGDLS, CDR2 YYNGEE, per germline. V lost 0 bases, J lost 0 bases, and 12 bases lay in between. The CDR3: CASSVERGRTNTGELFF. CDR3 DNA: TGTGCCAGCAGCGTAGAAAGGGGAAGGACGAACACCGGGGAGCTGTTTTTT.